These T cell receptor beta chains were read from a single sample in a study of identical twins. From the 5' RACE reads, TCRdb called clonotypes with MiXCR, one entry per CDR3 protein. The data show about 210,000 distinct CDR3 sequences, roughly a tenth seen once. The sample comprised memory (CD45RO+) T cells sorted from blood. The receptors derive from a woman younger than 35 in good health. CDR3s include the opening cysteine and the closing phenylalanine or tryptophan. D genes are given only for firm matches. Size values are once, few and many counts, or a class for expanded clones, and some rows have none.

v_call	d_call	j_call	clone_size	cdr3_nt	cdr3_aa
TRBV10-3	NA	TRBJ2-3	many	TGTGCCATCAGTGAGAGTCAGGGCCCTGCGGATACGCAGTATTTT	CAISESQGPADTQYF
TRBV5-1	NA	TRBJ2-1	NA	TGCGCCAGCAGCTTGGTAGGCCTCCACAATGAGCAGTTCTTC	CASSLVGLHNEQFF
TRBV5-1	NA	TRBJ1-5	few	TGCGCCAGCAGCTTGGAGGGCCGGAGGGATCAGCCCCAGCATTTT	CASSLEGRRDQPQHF
TRBV30	TRBD1	TRBJ2-7	NA	TGTGCCTGGAGTGCCAACGACAGGGGTCTACGCTTC	CAWSANDRGLRF
TRBV5-8	NA	TRBJ1-1	few	TGTGCCACCCCGGATTTAGCCTACACTGAAGCTTTCTTT	CATPDLAYTEAFF
TRBV15	TRBD2	TRBJ2-7	few	TGTGCCACCAGCAGTCCGGGAGGGAGGGCCTACGAGCAGTACTTC	CATSSPGGRAYEQYF
TRBV20-1	TRBD2	TRBJ2-1	few	TGCAGTGCTAGTGGACTAGCGGGGAGGGGGGGAAATGAGCAGTTCTTC	CSASGLAGRGGNEQFF
TRBV5-1	NA	TRBJ1-6	many	TGCGCCAGCAAGAGTCTCGGGAGTAATTCACCCCTCCACTTT	CASKSLGSNSPLHF
TRBV5-1	TRBD1	TRBJ2-6	few	TGCGCCAGCAGCTTGGATCCGGGACAGGGAGTGAGGTCTGGGGCCAACGTCCTGACTTTC	CASSLDPGQGVRSGANVLTF
TRBV20-1	NA	TRBJ1-4	NA	TGCAGTGCTAGGGACGTTAATGAAAAACTGTTTTTT	CSARDVNEKLFF
TRBV10-2	NA	TRBJ2-7	NA	TGCGCCAGCAGGGCGTTGGGCAGCAAAGTGAGGAACGAGCAGTACTTC	CASRALGSKVRNEQYF
TRBV6-2/TRBV6-3	NA	TRBJ1-1	few	TGTGCCAGCAGTGGTCAAGGCTTCCAAGCTTTCTTT	CASSGQGFQAFF
TRBV7-2	NA	TRBJ1-1	few	TGTGCCACTAGTCCCACGGGGGCGAACACTGAAGCTTTCTTT	CATSPTGANTEAFF
TRBV20-1	NA	TRBJ2-5	few	TGCAGTGCTAGAGATGGGTCAGAACAAGAGACCCAGTACTTC	CSARDGSEQETQYF
TRBV6-2/TRBV6-3	TRBD1	TRBJ2-3	NA	TGTGCCAGCAGCACAGGGGGCTCGGATACGCAGTATTTT	CASSTGGSDTQYF
TRBV12-5	NA	TRBJ1-2	NA	TGTGCTAGTGGTTTGGCCCTGGCCTATGGCTACACCTTC	CASGLALAYGYTF
TRBV24-1	TRBD1	TRBJ2-1	many	TGTGCCACCAGTGACCCTGACAGGGCAGGGGAGCAGTTCTTC	CATSDPDRAGEQFF
TRBV4-2	NA	TRBJ2-4	many	TGTGCCAGCGAACGTTACCTACCCAAAAACATTCAGTACTTC	CASERYLPKNIQYF
TRBV5-1	NA	TRBJ1-1	few	TGCGCCTCGTCCAAAGGATACCGCATGAACACTGAAGCTTTCTTT	CASSKGYRMNTEAFF
TRBV6-5	NA	TRBJ2-1	few	TGTGCCAGCAGTTCTCCCAGCACTCTGCGGGGAAACAATGAGCAGTTCTTC	CASSSPSTLRGNNEQFF
TRBV24-1	NA	TRBJ2-5	few	TGTGCCACCAGTGATTCAGCGCAGGCCGACCAAGAGACCCAGTACTTC	CATSDSAQADQETQYF
TRBV18	NA	TRBJ2-3	few	TGTGCCAGCTCACCCGGTGGCAGCGACACAGATACGCAGTATTTT	CASSPGGSDTDTQYF
TRBV12-3/TRBV12-4	NA	TRBJ2-2	many	TGTGCCAGCAGTTACGGCCAGGGCCCCACCGGGGAGCTGTTTTTT	CASSYGQGPTGELFF
TRBV20-1	TRBD1	TRBJ1-5	NA	TGCAGTGGTCTACAGGGGCCCTCCAATCAGCCCCAGCATTTT	CSGLQGPSNQPQHF
TRBV12-3/TRBV12-4	NA	TRBJ2-3	many	TGTGCCAGCAGGTCCTTTAAGGGACCCACAGATACGCAGTATTTT	CASRSFKGPTDTQYF
TRBV28	NA	TRBJ1-2	NA	TGTGCCAGCAGTTTGCCGTTTTGGACGGGGACGGGCTACACCTTC	CASSLPFWTGTGYTF
TRBV7-8	TRBD2	TRBJ2-5	many	TGTGCCAGCAGCTTAGCGAGCTCTAGCGGGGGGACGGAGACCCAGTACTTC	CASSLASSSGGTETQYF
TRBV20-1	TRBD2	TRBJ2-7	NA	TGCAGTGCATCGCCCCTTGAAGCGGGAGGGCCTCACGAGCAGTACTTC	CSASPLEAGGPHEQYF
TRBV6-6	NA	TRBJ1-5	NA	TGTGCCATATCGGACTTCCCCTTAGAGCCCCAGCATTTT	CAISDFPLEPQHF
TRBV20-1	TRBD2	TRBJ2-3	NA	TGCAGTGCTGGCAGTAGCGGGGGGGCCGCAGATACGCAGTATTTT	CSAGSSGGAADTQYF
TRBV6-1	NA	TRBJ1-2	NA	TGTGCCAGCACGGACTATGGCTACACCTTC	CASTDYGYTF
TRBV20-1	NA	TRBJ2-5	NA	TGCAGTGCTAGAGCATACGTACAAGAGACCCAGTACTTC	CSARAYVQETQYF
TRBV24-1	TRBD1	TRBJ1-1	few	TGTCGCACGGGACAGCTTAACACTGAAGCTTTCTTT	CRTGQLNTEAFF
TRBV7-2	NA	TRBJ2-7	few	TGTGCCAGCAGCTTAGTCCAGGGCGGGTCCTACGAGCAGTACTTC	CASSLVQGGSYEQYF
TRBV20-1	NA	TRBJ1-2	many	TGCAGTGCTGTCCCCGGGGGGCTTGGCTACACCTTC	CSAVPGGLGYTF
TRBV5-1	NA	TRBJ1-4	few	TGCGCCAGCAGCTTAGGGCGGACTGCAACTAATGAAAAACTGTTTTTT	CASSLGRTATNEKLFF
TRBV4-1	TRBD2	TRBJ2-1	NA	TGCGCCAGCAGCCAAGTCCGCCGTGGACTAGCGGGCGTGTTCTTC	CASSQVRRGLAGVFF
TRBV6-5	NA	TRBJ1-4	NA	TGTGCCTCCGCGGGAAACGATGAAAAACTGTTTTTT	CASAGNDEKLFF
TRBV20-1	NA	TRBJ1-1	NA	TGCAGTGCTAGTGGGGACCGTAAATCCGGCACTGAAGCTTTCTTT	CSASGDRKSGTEAFF
TRBV2	TRBD1	TRBJ2-1	few	TGTGCCAGCAGGATTTGGACAGGGGATCTCGGTGAGCAGTTCTTC	CASRIWTGDLGEQFF